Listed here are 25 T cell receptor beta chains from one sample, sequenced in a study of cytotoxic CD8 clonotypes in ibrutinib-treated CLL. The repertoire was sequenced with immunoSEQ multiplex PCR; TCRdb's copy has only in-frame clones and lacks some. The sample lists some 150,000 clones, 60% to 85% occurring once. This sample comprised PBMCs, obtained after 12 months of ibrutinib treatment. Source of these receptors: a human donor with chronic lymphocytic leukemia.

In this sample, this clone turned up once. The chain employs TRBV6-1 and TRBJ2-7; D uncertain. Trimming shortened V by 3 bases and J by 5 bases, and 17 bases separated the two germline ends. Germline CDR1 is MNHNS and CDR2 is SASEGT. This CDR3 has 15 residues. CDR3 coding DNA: TGTGCCAGCAGTGAGAGTCTCGGGTCGGTGCACGAGCAGTACTTC. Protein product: CASSESLGSVHEQYF.

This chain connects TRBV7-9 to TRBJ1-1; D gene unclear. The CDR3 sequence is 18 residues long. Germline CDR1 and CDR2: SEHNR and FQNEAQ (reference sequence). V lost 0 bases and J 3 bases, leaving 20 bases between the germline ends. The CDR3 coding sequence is TGTGCCAGCAGCTTAGCGTTGGACTCTCAACTCGGGGACACTGAAGCTTTCTTT. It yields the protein CASSLALDSQLGDTEAFF.

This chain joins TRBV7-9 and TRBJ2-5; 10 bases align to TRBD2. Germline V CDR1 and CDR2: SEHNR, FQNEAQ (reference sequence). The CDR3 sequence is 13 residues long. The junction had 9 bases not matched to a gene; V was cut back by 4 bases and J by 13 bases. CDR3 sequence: CASSSSGGRPPYF. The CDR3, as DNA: TGTGCCAGCAGCTCTAGCGGGGGTCGCCCCCCGTACTTC.

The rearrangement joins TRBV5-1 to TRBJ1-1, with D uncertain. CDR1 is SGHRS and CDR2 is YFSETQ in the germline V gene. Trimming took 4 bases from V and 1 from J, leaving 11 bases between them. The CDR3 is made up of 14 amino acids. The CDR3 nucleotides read TGCGCCAGCAGCCAACAGAGCTCGAACACTGAAGCTTTCTTT. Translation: CASSQQSSNTEAFF.

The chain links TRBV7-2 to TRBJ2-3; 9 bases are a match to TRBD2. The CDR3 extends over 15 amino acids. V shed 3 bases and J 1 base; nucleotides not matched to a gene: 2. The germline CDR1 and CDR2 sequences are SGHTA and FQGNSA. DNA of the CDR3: TGTGCCAGCAGCTTCCCTAGCGGGGGCACAGATACGCAGTATTTT. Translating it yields CASSFPSGGTDTQYF.

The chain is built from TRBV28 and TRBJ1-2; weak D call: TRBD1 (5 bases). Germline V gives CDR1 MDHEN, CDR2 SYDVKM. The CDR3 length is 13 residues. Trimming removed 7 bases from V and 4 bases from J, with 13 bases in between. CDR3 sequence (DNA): TGTGCCAGCATTGGGGCTGACGGCTATGGCTACACCTTC. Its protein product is CASIGADGYGYTF.

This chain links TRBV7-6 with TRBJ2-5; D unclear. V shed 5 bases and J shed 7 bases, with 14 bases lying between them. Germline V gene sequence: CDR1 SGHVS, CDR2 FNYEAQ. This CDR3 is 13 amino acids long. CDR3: CASSPGNPGTQYF. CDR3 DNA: TGTGCCAGCAGCCCCGGTAATCCGGGGACCCAGTACTTC.

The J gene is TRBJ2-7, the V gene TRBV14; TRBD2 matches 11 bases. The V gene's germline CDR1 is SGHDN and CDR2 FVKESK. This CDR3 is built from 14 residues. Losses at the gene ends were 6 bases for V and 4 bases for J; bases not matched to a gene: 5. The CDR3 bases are TGTGCCAGCAGAATTAGCGGGGGGGATTACGAGCAGTACTTC. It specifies CASRISGGDYEQYF.

Here the CDR3 reads CASSLATSVYEQYF. CDR3 nucleotides: TGTGCCAGCAGCTTAGCCACTAGCGTCTACGAGCAGTACTTC. The chain recombines TRBV7-8 with TRBJ2-7; TRBD2 matches at 7 bases. The CDR3 contains 14 residues. The V gene end was trimmed by 0 bases and the J gene end by 3 bases; junction bases not matched to a gene: 2. CDR1 is SGHVS, CDR2 FQNEAQ, per germline.

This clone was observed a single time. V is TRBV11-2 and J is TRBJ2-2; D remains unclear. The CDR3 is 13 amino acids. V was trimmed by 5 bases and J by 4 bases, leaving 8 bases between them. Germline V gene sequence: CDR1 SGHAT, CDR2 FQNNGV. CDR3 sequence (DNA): TGTGCCAGCAGCCGGAAGAGCACCGGGGAGCTGTTTTTT. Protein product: CASSRKSTGELFF.

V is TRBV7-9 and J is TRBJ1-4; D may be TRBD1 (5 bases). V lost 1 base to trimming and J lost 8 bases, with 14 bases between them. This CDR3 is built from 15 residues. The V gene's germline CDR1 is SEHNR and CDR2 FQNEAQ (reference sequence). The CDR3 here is CASSLEGSGLEKLFF. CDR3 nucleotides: TGTGCCAGCAGCTTAGAGGGGTCAGGGCTCGAAAAACTGTTTTTT.

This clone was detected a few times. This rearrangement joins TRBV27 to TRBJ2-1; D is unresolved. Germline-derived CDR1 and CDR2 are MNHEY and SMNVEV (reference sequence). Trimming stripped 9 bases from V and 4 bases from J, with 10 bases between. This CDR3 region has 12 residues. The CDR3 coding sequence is TGTGCCAGTTGGACCCTGTACAATGAGCAGTTCTTC. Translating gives CASWTLYNEQFF.

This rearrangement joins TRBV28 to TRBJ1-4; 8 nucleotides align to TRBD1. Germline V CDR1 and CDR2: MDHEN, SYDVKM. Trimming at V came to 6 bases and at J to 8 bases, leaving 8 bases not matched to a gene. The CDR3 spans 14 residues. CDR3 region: CASSEGGDREKLFF. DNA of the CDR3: TGTGCCAGCAGCGAGGGGGGGGACAGGGAAAAACTGTTTTTT.

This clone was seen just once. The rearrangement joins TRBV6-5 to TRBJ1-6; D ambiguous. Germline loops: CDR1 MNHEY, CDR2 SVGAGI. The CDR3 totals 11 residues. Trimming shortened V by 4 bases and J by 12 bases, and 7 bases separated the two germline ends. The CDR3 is CASSSLGPLHF. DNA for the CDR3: TGTGCCAGCAGTTCCTTAGGACCCCTCCACTTT.

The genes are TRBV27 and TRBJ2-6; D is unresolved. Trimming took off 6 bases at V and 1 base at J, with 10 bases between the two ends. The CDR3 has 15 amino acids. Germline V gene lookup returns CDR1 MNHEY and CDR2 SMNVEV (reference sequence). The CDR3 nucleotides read TGTGCCAGCAGCCGACCCACATCTGGGGCCAACGTCCTGACTTTC. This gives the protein CASSRPTSGANVLTF.

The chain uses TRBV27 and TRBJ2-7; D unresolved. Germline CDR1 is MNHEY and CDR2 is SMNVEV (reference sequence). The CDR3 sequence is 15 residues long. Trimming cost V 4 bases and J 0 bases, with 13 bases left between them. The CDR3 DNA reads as TGTGCCAGCAGTTCCCCCACCAGGAGCTCCTACGAGCAGTACTTC. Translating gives CASSSPTRSSYEQYF.

The CDR3 bases are TGTGCCAGCTCACCAGACACGTACTATGGCTACACCTTC. Its translation: CASSPDTYYGYTF. The chain couples TRBV18 to TRBJ1-2; D is unresolved. The CDR3 covers 13 residues. In germline, CDR1 is KGHSH, CDR2 LQKENI. V dropped 2 bases and J dropped 3 bases, with 7 bases sitting between them. Supplemented by reference TRBV18 and TRBJ1-2, the full variable domain reads NAGVMQNPRHLVRRRGQEARLRCSPMKGHSHVYWYRQLPEEGLKFMVYLQKENIIDESGMPKERFSAEFPKEGPSILRIQQVVRGDSAAYFCASSPDTYYGYTFGSGTRLTVV.

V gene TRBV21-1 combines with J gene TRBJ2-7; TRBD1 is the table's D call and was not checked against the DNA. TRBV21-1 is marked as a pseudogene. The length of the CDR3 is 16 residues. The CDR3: CASSKTGDRRNYEQYF. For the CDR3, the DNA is TGTGCCAGCAGCAAAACGGGGGACAGGAGGAACTACGAGCAGTACTTC.

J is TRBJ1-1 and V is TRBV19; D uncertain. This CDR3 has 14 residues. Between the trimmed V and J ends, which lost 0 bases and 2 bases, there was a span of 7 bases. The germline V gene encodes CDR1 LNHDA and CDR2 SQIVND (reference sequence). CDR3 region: CASSIEHPNTEAFF. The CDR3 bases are TGTGCCAGTAGTATAGAACACCCCAACACTGAAGCTTTCTTT. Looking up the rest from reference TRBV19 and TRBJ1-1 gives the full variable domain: DGGITQSPKYLFRKEGQNVTLSCEQNLNHDAMYWYRQDPGQGLRLIYYSQIVNDFQKGDIAEGYSVSREKKESFPLTVTSAQKNPTAFYLCASSIEHPNTEAFFGQGTRLTVV.

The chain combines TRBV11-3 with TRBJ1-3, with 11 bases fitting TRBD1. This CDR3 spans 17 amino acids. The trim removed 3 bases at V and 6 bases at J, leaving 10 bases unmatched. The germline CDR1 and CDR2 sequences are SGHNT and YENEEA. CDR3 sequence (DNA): TGTGCCAGCAGCTTGGGGGAACCGGGACAGGGGGAAAACACCATATATTTT. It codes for CASSLGEPGQGENTIYF.

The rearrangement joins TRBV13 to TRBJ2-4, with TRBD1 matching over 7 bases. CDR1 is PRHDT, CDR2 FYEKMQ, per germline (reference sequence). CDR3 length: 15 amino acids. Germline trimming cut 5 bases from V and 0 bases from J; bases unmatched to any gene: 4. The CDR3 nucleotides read TGTGCCAGCAGCCACGGGACAGTAGCCAAAAACATTCAGTACTTC. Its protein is CASSHGTVAKNIQYF. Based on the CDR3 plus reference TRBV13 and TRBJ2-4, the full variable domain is AAGVIQSPRHLIKEKRETATLKCYPIPRHDTVYWYQQGPGQDPQFLISFYEKMQSDKGSIPDRFSAQQFSDYHSELNMSSLELGDSALYFCASSHGTVAKNIQYFGAGTRLSVL.

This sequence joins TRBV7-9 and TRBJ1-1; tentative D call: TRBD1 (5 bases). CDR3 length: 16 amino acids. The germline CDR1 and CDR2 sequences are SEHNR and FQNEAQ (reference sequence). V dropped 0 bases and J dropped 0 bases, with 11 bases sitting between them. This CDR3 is CASSLAAGGLNTEAFF. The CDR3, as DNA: TGTGCCAGCAGCTTAGCAGCCGGGGGGTTGAACACTGAAGCTTTCTTT.

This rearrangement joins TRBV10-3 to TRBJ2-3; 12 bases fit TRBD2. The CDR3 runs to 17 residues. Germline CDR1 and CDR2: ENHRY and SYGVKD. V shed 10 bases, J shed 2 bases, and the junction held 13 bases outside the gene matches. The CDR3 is CATTIRLAGESTDTQYF. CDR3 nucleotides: TGTGCCACCACTATCAGACTAGCGGGAGAGTCCACAGATACGCAGTATTTT.

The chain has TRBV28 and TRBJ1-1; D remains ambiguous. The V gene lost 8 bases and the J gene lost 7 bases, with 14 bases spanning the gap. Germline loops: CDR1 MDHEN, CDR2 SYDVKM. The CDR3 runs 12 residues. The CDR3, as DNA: TGTGCCAGCGGTCAGACCTGGGGTGAAGCTTTCTTT. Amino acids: CASGQTWGEAFF.

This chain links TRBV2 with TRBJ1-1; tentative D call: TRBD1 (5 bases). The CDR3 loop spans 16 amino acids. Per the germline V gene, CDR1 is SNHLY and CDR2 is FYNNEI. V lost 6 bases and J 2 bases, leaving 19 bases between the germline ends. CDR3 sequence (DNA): TGTGCCAGCAGGCAGGGTCTTGGAGCCGCAAACACTGAAGCTTTCTTT. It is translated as CASRQGLGAANTEAFF.